This T cell receptor (beta chain) was obtained from a study of cytomegalovirus exposure and HLA in healthy donors. Overall study results and limits: Sequencing depth across donors, presence/absence analyses assumed, was roughly uniform.

A multiplex PCR was run with 60 Vbeta primers and 13 Jbeta primers. The protocol was immunoSEQ multiplex PCR, while the TCRdb copy is restricted to in-frame clones and leaves out a portion. The table records 95,000 to 150,000 clones, 73% of them present only once. For this clone: Its antigen is not identified.

This TCR derives from a man aged 55 to 69 in good health and CMV-seropositive. The sequencing input was PBMCs.

CDR3 sequence reads: CASSYSHGDPAGITF. In nucleotides, the CDR3 is TGTGCCAGCAGTTACTCTCACGGAGATCCGGCAGGGATCACCTTC. The chain recombines TRBV6-5 with TRBJ1-2, with a weak D call TRBD1 (5 bases). Germline-derived CDR1 and CDR2 are MNHEY and SVGAGI. The length of the CDR3 is 15 residues. Trimming removed 0 bases at V and 13 bases at J, with 21 bases between.